This T cell receptor (beta chain) was sequenced during a study of blood T cell repertoires in COVID-19. Participants were aged about 18 to 100 years from 24 US areas. The table came from immunoSEQ multiplex PCR; TCRdb's copy has only in-frame clones and leaves some out. Found here are about 140,000 clones, about four fifths of them singletons; the top ten hold approximately 3%. The CDR3 has 15 residues. Germline CDR1 is LGHDT and CDR2 is YNNKEL (reference sequence). V lost 1 base and J lost 5, with 14 bases in between. This receptor was obtained from a woman aged 45 to 65 with acute COVID-19. The sample taken for sequencing was PBMCs or T cells enriched from blood (not recorded which). The J gene is TRBJ1-1, the V gene TRBV3-1 (or the pseudogene TRBV3-2); D possibly corresponds to TRBD1 (5 bases). CDR3 DNA: TGTGCCAGCAGCCAAGTCGGAGGGGCGCCTACTGAAGCTTTCTTT. This sequence encodes CASSQVGGAPTEAFF.